This T cell receptor (beta chain) derives from a study of blood T cell repertoires in COVID-19. The ends were cut back, 5 bases at V and 1 base at J, with 11 bases in the middle. The germline CDR1 and CDR2 sequences are SGHVS and FQNEAQ. CDR3 length equals 14 residues. Only in-frame clones appear in the TCRdb table, and some are missing; sequencing was by immunoSEQ multiplex PCR. This sample has about 32,000 clones, with roughly 85% found just once. The V call is TRBV7-8, the J call TRBJ1-1; a possible D gene is TRBD1 (5 bases). This clonotype was obtained from a woman older than 75 with active or convalescent COVID-19. The sequenced sample was peripheral blood. CDR3 protein: CASSPAGGNTEAFF. As DNA, the CDR3 is TGTGCCAGCAGCCCGGCGGGGGGGAACACTGAAGCTTTCTTT.